The 23 T cell receptor beta chains listed next were all sequenced from one sample in a study of T-cell reconstitution after alpha-beta-depleted transplantation in children (dated by TCRdb to about 2016). The sample's treatment or condition, from its label and the paper: allogeneic hematopoietic cell transplantation with graft depleted of TCRalphabeta T cells and CD19 B cells. Receptors were amplified or captured by PCR. The instrument given in TCRdb is Illumina HiSeq 2500. To normalize quantification of the TCRbeta repertoire, the TCR libraries were built with molecular barcoding that relied on unique molecular identifiers. TCRdb trimmed the raw reads at Q25, called clones with MiXCR and kept productive beta chains. Entries are consolidated by CDR3 protein sequence, retaining the most common genes and DNA. For this sample there are roughly 120,000 distinct CDR3 sequences; more than 20% appear just once. The ten largest account for roughly 10% of the sample.

Material: PBMCs, mostly from graft donor cells, obtained 180 days after TCRalphabeta/CD19-depleted stem cell transplant. These receptor sequences come from a male patient aged 2-15 years who had a stem cell transplant for chronic granulomatous disease, so the T cells may come from the graft donor.

This clonotype was observed many times. The V gene is TRBV4-1, the J gene TRBJ2-7; tentatively, D is TRBD2 (6 bases). Trimming left V 1 base short and J 3 bases short, with 13 bases between. CDR3 length: 15 residues. The germline gives CDR1 MGHRA, CDR2 YSYEKL. The CDR3 DNA reads as TGCGCCAGCAGCCAAGGTCAGGGAGGCTACTACGAGCAGTACTTC. This gives the protein CASSQGQGGYYEQYF.

This clonotype was picked up many times. The chain recombines TRBV5-1 with TRBJ2-2; TRBD2 might be the D (6 bases). Trimming removed 4 bases from V and 4 bases from J, with 14 bases in between. This CDR3 contains 15 residues. Per the germline V gene, CDR1 is SGHRS and CDR2 is YFSETQ. CDR3 sequence: CASSLGSGTTGELFF. The CDR3 DNA reads TGCGCCAGCAGCCTGGGTAGCGGAACCACCGGGGAGCTGTTTTTT.

This clonotype was seen repeatedly, ten times or more. V is TRBV12-3 or TRBV12-4 and J is TRBJ2-1, with a weak D call TRBD1 (5 bases). This CDR3 comprises 14 residues. The V end was cut by 3 bases, the J end by 7 bases, with 13 bases between. The CDR3 region has the DNA TGTGCCAGCAGTTTGGGGCGGCCGTTTAATGAGCAGTTCTTC. Translation gives CASSLGRPFNEQFF.

This clonotype was seen at least ten times. The genes are TRBV5-1 and TRBJ2-3; D is unclear. Germline lookup yields CDR1 SGHRS and CDR2 YFSETQ. The V gene lost 0 bases and the J gene lost 0 bases, with 8 bases spanning the gap. The CDR3 contains 15 residues. CDR3 amino acids: CASSLGASSTDTQYF. Written as DNA, the CDR3 is TGCGCCAGCAGCTTGGGAGCATCTAGCACAGATACGCAGTATTTT.

This chain uses TRBV7-2 with TRBJ2-7; 9 nucleotides align to TRBD2. This CDR3 is built from 16 residues. Germline CDR1 is SGHTA and CDR2 is FQGNSA. V dropped 5 bases and J dropped 3; count of bases not matched to a gene: 11. This chain's CDR3 is CASSPKSGGPRYEQYF. The CDR3 region has the DNA TGTGCCAGCAGCCCAAAAAGCGGGGGGCCCCGCTACGAGCAGTACTTC.

This rearrangement joins TRBV5-6 to TRBJ1-3; maybe TRBD1 (5 bases). Per germline, CDR1 SGHDT and CDR2 YYEEEE. Trimming took off 0 bases at V and 0 bases at J, with 7 bases between the two ends. This CDR3 contains 15 residues. The CDR3 is CASSLEGTSGNTIYF. CDR3 DNA sequence: TGTGCCAGCAGCTTGGAGGGGACCTCTGGAAACACCATATATTTT.

Notes on this clonotype: At one boundary the junction diverges from the germline segment, which might be a read error. The rearrangement links TRBV5-1 to TRBJ2-6; D may correspond to TRBD1 or TRBD2 (5 bases each). Germline CDR1 reads SGHRS; CDR2 reads YFSETQ. The CDR3 is made up of 17 amino acids. CDR3 DNA sequence: TGCGCCAGCAGCCCCGAGGGACCACTAAATGGGGCCAACGGCCTGACTTTC. Translating gives CASSPEGPLNGANGLTF. Drawing the rest from reference TRBV5-1 and TRBJ2-6, the complete variable domain is KAGVTQTPRYLIKTRGQQVTLSCSPISGHRSVSWYQQTPGQGLQFLFEYFSETQRNKGNFPGRFSGRQFSNSRSEMNVSTLELGDSALYLCASSPEGPLNGANGLTFGAGSRLTVL.

This clonotype has just a few counts. The gene calls are TRBV20-1 and TRBJ2-5, with 12 bases aligning to TRBD2. Germline CDR1 and CDR2: DFQATT and SNEGSKA (reference sequence). V gave up 1 base and J gave up 6 bases; unmatched junction bases: 6. The CDR3 sequence is 15 residues long. CDR3: CSARVPLAGGKTQYF. CDR3 nucleotides: TGCAGTGCTAGAGTCCCCCTAGCGGGAGGGAAGACCCAGTACTTC.

The chain recombines TRBV7-8 with TRBJ2-1, with D possibly being TRBD2 (5 bases). The germline V gene has CDR1 SGHVS and CDR2 FQNEAQ. Trimming stripped 1 base from V and 5 bases from J, with 18 bases between. CDR3 length: 17 amino acids. CDR3 in amino acids: CASSLVGSARGHNEQFF. The CDR3, as DNA: TGTGCCAGCAGCTTAGTAGGGAGCGCGCGAGGCCACAATGAGCAGTTCTTC.

CDR3 nucleotides: TGTGCCAGCAGTTTTGGTTCTCTGCGGGGACGGCTAGCTAACTATGGCTACACCTTC. Translation: CASSFGSLRGRLANYGYTF. The chain combines TRBV12-3 or TRBV12-4 with TRBJ1-2; D possibly corresponds to TRBD1 (5 bases). The CDR3 spans 19 residues. The V end lost 3 bases, the J end lost 0 bases, and 23 bases lay between the germline ends.

This clonotype was detected ten times or more. The V call is TRBV5-1, the J call TRBJ1-4, with 7 bases identical to TRBD1. The germline CDR1 and CDR2 sequences are SGHRS and YFSETQ. Trimming removed 3 bases from V and 0 bases from J; junction bases left unmatched: 2. The CDR3 covers 15 residues. The CDR3 region is CASSWGTATNEKLFF. As DNA, the CDR3 is TGCGCCAGCAGCTGGGGGACAGCAACTAATGAAAAACTGTTTTTT.

This clonotype was detected many times. The genes are TRBV20-1 and TRBJ2-7; 7 positions agree with TRBD2. CDR3 length equals 14 residues. J gave up 3 bases and V 7 bases, and 12 bases lay outside the gene matches. The germline CDR1 and CDR2 sequences are DFQATT and SNEGSKA (reference sequence). Written as DNA, the CDR3 is TGCAGTGTGAGGGAGCGGGGAGGAATCTACGAGCAGTACTTC. This encodes CSVRERGGIYEQYF.

This clonotype was picked up a small number of times. This chain connects TRBV29-1 to TRBJ2-1; no clear D. V was shortened by 4 bases and J by 7 bases, with 11 bases between the two germline ends. This CDR3 spans 12 amino acids. Germline-derived CDR1 and CDR2 are SQVTM and ANQGSEA. The CDR3 DNA reads as TGCAGCGTTGTGTGGCTACTTAATGAGCAGTTCTTC. Translation: CSVVWLLNEQFF.

The table lists this clonotype with a count of one. The rearrangement uses TRBV15 and TRBJ2-5; D not certain. The germline V and J ends were trimmed by 4 bases and 4 bases, with 10 bases remaining between them. CDR1 is LNHNV and CDR2 is YYDKDF in the germline V gene (reference sequence). The CDR3 is made up of 13 amino acids. The CDR3 reads CATSTDGRETQYF. CDR3 sequence (DNA): TGTGCCACCAGCACCGACGGCCGAGAGACCCAGTACTTC. The full variable domain, its missing parts supplied by reference TRBV15 and TRBJ2-5, is DAMVIQNPRYQVTQFGKPVTLSCSQTLNHNVMYWYQQKSSQAPKLLFHYYDKDFNNEADTPDNFQSRRPNTSFCFLDIRSPGLGDTAMYLCATSTDGRETQYFGPGTRLLVL.

In its sample, this clonotype was seen a few times. V usage is TRBV25-1 and J usage is TRBJ2-1; TRBD1 matches at 8 bases. V lost 0 bases, J lost 6 bases, and 1 base stayed unmatched. CDR3 length: 14 amino acids. From germline, CDR1 is MGHDK and CDR2 SYGVNS. CDR3 loop: CASSEYGTGNEQFF. CDR3 sequence (DNA): TGTGCCAGCAGTGAATATGGGACAGGCAATGAGCAGTTCTTC. The variable domain in full, completed from reference TRBV25-1 and TRBJ2-1, reads EADIYQTPRYLVIGTGKKITLECSQTMGHDKMYWYQQDPGMELHLIHYSYGVNSTEKGDLSSESTVSRIRTEHFPLTLESARPSHTSQYLCASSEYGTGNEQFFGPGTRLTVL.

This clonotype was seen repeatedly, ten times or more. The V call is TRBV9, the J call TRBJ2-3; D remains unclear. Germline loops: CDR1 SGDLS, CDR2 YYNGEE. This CDR3 is 14 amino acids long. Trimming removed 4 bases at V and 2 bases at J, with 11 bases between. CDR3 DNA sequence: TGTGCCAGCAGCCCACTGGCTCCCACAGATACGCAGTATTTT. This sequence encodes CASSPLAPTDTQYF.

This clonotype was detected many times. The gene calls are TRBV12-3 or TRBV12-4 and TRBJ2-7; D might be TRBD1 or TRBD2, each matching 6 bases. This CDR3 is built from 15 residues. With 5 bases removed from V and 0 bases from J, the gap between germline ends came to 14 bases. The CDR3 DNA reads as TGTGCCAGCAGTGCGGGACACCCTAGCTCCTACGAGCAGTACTTC. Translation: CASSAGHPSSYEQYF.

This clonotype was counted only a few times. The V and J genes are TRBV10-3 and TRBJ1-1; 7 bases are a match to TRBD1. Germline CDR1 and CDR2: ENHRY and SYGVKD. Losses at the gene ends were 6 bases for V and 5 bases for J; bases not matched to a gene: 6. The CDR3 loop spans 13 amino acids. The CDR3 is CAIRGTDYTEAFF. The CDR3 DNA is TGTGCCATCAGAGGGACAGACTATACTGAAGCTTTCTTT.

The rearrangement links TRBV29-1 to TRBJ1-2; 8 bases are shared with TRBD1. V shed 1 base and J 2 bases; nucleotides not matched to a gene: 3. Germline CDR1 SQVTM, CDR2 ANQGSEA. This CDR3 contains 14 residues. The CDR3 reads CSVEGGTGNYGYTF. CDR3 coding DNA: TGCAGCGTTGAAGGTGGGACAGGCAACTATGGCTACACCTTC.

This clonotype was observed at least ten times. The chain links TRBV7-6 to TRBJ2-7, with D unclear. CDR1 is SGHVS and CDR2 is FNYEAQ in the germline V gene. V dropped 5 bases and J dropped 7 bases, with 12 bases sitting between them. This CDR3 is built from 12 residues. DNA of the CDR3: TGTGCCAGCAGCGGTCTATTGGGAGAGCAGTACTTC. Protein sequence: CASSGLLGEQYF.

This clonotype occurred a few times. The gene calls are TRBV27 and TRBJ1-5; no reliable D call. V shed 0 bases and J shed 1 base, with 7 bases lying between them. Germline CDR1 and CDR2: MNHEY and SMNVEV (reference sequence). The CDR3 extends over 15 amino acids. In DNA form, the CDR3 reads TGTGCCAGCAGTTTATCCTGGAGAAGCAATCAGCCCCAGCATTTT. Translated, it gives CASSLSWRSNQPQHF.

This clonotype came up a few times. The chain recombines TRBV18 with TRBJ2-6; D call uncertain. Deletions cut 0 bases from V and 0 bases from J, with 3 bases between. The CDR3 has 15 amino acids. Looked up from germline, CDR1 is KGHSH and CDR2 is LQKENI. In DNA, the CDR3 is TGTGCCAGCTCACCACCGAACTCTGGGGCCAACGTCCTGACTTTC. Its translation is CASSPPNSGANVLTF.

This rearrangement joins TRBV5-1 to TRBJ2-5; D gene unclear. With 6 bases removed from V and 2 bases from J, the gap between germline ends came to 23 bases. This CDR3 is built from 17 residues. Germline V gene lookup returns CDR1 SGHRS and CDR2 YFSETQ. CDR3 amino acids: CASTSARIGIIQETQYF. Here the CDR3 DNA reads TGCGCCAGCACCAGTGCACGTATTGGGATAATTCAAGAGACCCAGTACTTC. Variable domain in full (rest from reference TRBV5-1 and TRBJ2-5): KAGVTQTPRYLIKTRGQQVTLSCSPISGHRSVSWYQQTPGQGLQFLFEYFSETQRNKGNFPGRFSGRQFSNSRSEMNVSTLELGDSALYLCASTSARIGIIQETQYFGPGTRLLVL.